A single sample gave rise to the 12 T cell receptor beta chains below, sequenced in a study of blood T cell repertoires in COVID-19 (dated by TCRdb to the early 2020s). Library method: the immunoSEQ multiplex PCR assay. TCRdb provides this immuneACCESS table in a form limited to in-frame rearrangements. Some clones are lacking; in checked studies, under half of them reflect an unresolved V gene, and why the rest are absent is not known. The sample contains more than 25,000 clones, about 70% of them found a single time. Clones ranked in the top ten supply about 17% of the sample. The sequenced sample consisted of peripheral blood. All receptors derive from a human donor in a cohort sampled during active COVID-19.

V and J are TRBV3-1 (or the pseudogene TRBV3-2) and TRBJ2-6; possibly TRBD1 for D (5 bases). The CDR3 length is 17 residues. Per germline, CDR1 LGHDT and CDR2 YNNKEL (reference sequence). V was cut by 5 bases and J by 0 bases, with 14 bases left in between. CDR3 bases: TGTGCCAGCAGCAGACAGTCTGGCCTCTCTGGGGCCAACGTCCTGACTTTC. It yields the protein CASSRQSGLSGANVLTF.

This chain connects TRBV19 to TRBJ2-7; D remains unclear. Looked up from germline, CDR1 is LNHDA and CDR2 is SQIVND (reference sequence). Trimming left V 1 base short and J 3 bases short, with 10 bases between. The CDR3 has 14 residues. CDR3 DNA sequence: TGTGCCAGTAGTATAGTCCACAGCAGCTACGAGCAGTACTTC. Its translation is CASSIVHSSYEQYF.

Comment on this clone: Other nucleotide sequences from this sample produce the same CDR3. The V gene is TRBV5-1, the J gene TRBJ2-1; D perhaps matches TRBD1 (6 bases). CDR3 length: 15 residues. Trimming cost V 2 bases and J 0 bases, with 9 bases left between them. CDR1 and CDR2 from the germline V gene are SGHRS and YFSETQ. The CDR3 sequence: CASSLGQISYNEQFF. CDR3 nucleotides: TGCGCCAGCAGCTTAGGACAGATCTCCTACAATGAGCAGTTCTTC.

This clone was picked up many times. The chain links TRBV19 to TRBJ2-1, with D possibly TRBD2 on 6 matching bases. Germline V gene data show CDR1 as LNHDA and CDR2 as SQIVND (reference sequence). CDR3 length equals 13 residues. Trimming took off 2 bases at V and 9 bases at J, with 11 bases between the two ends. As DNA, the CDR3 is TGTGCCAGTAGTATAACTAGCTTCGGTGAGCAGTTCTTC. It translates to CASSITSFGEQFF.

The rearrangement joins TRBV18 to TRBJ1-2; TRBD1 might be the D (5 bases). Germline V gene lookup returns CDR1 KGHSH and CDR2 LQKENI. The CDR3 is made up of 16 amino acids. The germline V and J ends were trimmed by 2 bases and 8 bases, with 21 bases remaining between them. CDR3 sequence reads: CASSPSPPSGRGGYTF. CDR3 bases: TGTGCCAGCTCACCATCTCCCCCCTCAGGGCGAGGCGGCTACACCTTC.

In this sample, this clone turned up a few times. V is TRBV7-2 and J is TRBJ2-7; weak D call: TRBD1 (6 bases). Germline V gene sequence: CDR1 SGHTA, CDR2 FQGNSA. The V and J ends lost 8 bases and 6 bases respectively, with 17 bases between them. The length of the CDR3 is 13 residues. CDR3 sequence reads: CASAQGSTVEQYF. The DNA for the CDR3 is TGTGCCAGCGCCCAGGGGTCGACGGTCGAGCAGTACTTC.

The V and J genes are TRBV6-5 and TRBJ2-5; D not certain. This CDR3 contains 11 residues. The V gene lost 5 bases and the J gene lost 3 bases, with 4 bases spanning the gap. The germline V gene encodes CDR1 MNHEY and CDR2 SVGAGI. The CDR3 sequence is CASSHEETQYF. CDR3 nucleotides: TGTGCCAGCAGTCATGAAGAGACCCAGTACTTC.

The gene calls are TRBV9 and TRBJ1-1; D unresolved. V lost 0 bases, J lost 1 base, and 7 bases lay in between. The germline gives CDR1 SGDLS, CDR2 YYNGEE. The CDR3 is 14 residues long. The CDR3 nucleotides are TGTGCCAGCAGCGTAGAGACAACGAACACTGAAGCTTTCTTT. Residues: CASSVETTNTEAFF.

The CDR3 region has the DNA TGTGCCAGCAGAACACTACACGAGCAGTACTTC. Its protein product is CASRTLHEQYF. The chain uses TRBV6-5 and TRBJ2-7, with no clear D. CDR3 length: 11 amino acids. V dropped 6 bases and J dropped 5 bases, with 8 bases sitting between them. Per germline, CDR1 MNHEY and CDR2 SVGAGI.

The gene calls are TRBV15 and TRBJ2-2, with a possible D match to TRBD2 (6 bases). The germline V and J ends were trimmed by 1 base and 1 base, with 13 bases remaining between them. CDR3 length equals 17 residues. From germline, CDR1 is LNHNV and CDR2 YYDKDF (reference sequence). This chain's CDR3 is CATSRVSGLRNTGELFF. CDR3 bases: TGTGCCACCAGCAGAGTTAGCGGACTAAGGAACACCGGGGAGCTGTTTTTT.

The chain joins TRBV2 to TRBJ2-6; D remains ambiguous. The CDR3 contains 16 residues. V was clipped by 7 bases and J by 0 bases, with 13 bases between them. The germline V gene encodes CDR1 SNHLY and CDR2 FYNNEI. CDR3 amino acids: CASINPQASGANVLTF. In nucleotides, the CDR3 is TGTGCCAGCATCAACCCCCAGGCCTCTGGGGCCAACGTCCTGACTTTC.

V is TRBV13 and J is TRBJ1-2; the D gene is possibly TRBD1 (6 bases). Per germline, CDR1 PRHDT and CDR2 FYEKMQ (reference sequence). The CDR3 sequence is 14 residues long. V lost 5 bases to trimming and J lost 7 bases, with 17 bases between them. This CDR3 is CASSTARGAGGYTF. The CDR3 region has the DNA TGTGCCAGCAGCACAGCGCGGGGGGCGGGTGGCTACACCTTC. Variable domain in full (rest from reference TRBV13 and TRBJ1-2): AAGVIQSPRHLIKEKRETATLKCYPIPRHDTVYWYQQGPGQDPQFLISFYEKMQSDKGSIPDRFSAQQFSDYHSELNMSSLELGDSALYFCASSTARGAGGYTFGSGTRLTVV.